The following is a T cell receptor beta chain sequence with its context. This record belongs to a study of regulatory T cells in long-lasting Graves disease. Regarding time point: persistent/refractory GD, antithyroid drugs over 5 years with positive TRAb. TCR sequences were obtained from RNA taken from PBMCs. Investigators prepared the TCR beta libraries by applying iRepertoire HTBI primers and Arm-PCR of CDR3 regions. Via MiXCR, TCRdb re-called the multiplex PCR reads, giving one row per CDR3 protein. This sample has 350,000 to 500,000 distinct CDR3 sequences, with approximately 22% found just once. The CDR3 sequence is 12 residues long. The germline CDR1 and CDR2 sequences are LNHDA and SQIVND (reference sequence). V was clipped by 6 bases and J by 4 bases, with 9 bases between them.

The sequence was collected from a female donor with Graves disease. The starting material was peripheral blood mononuclear cells (PBMCs), obtained when the disease was refractory, from a patient treated with antithyroid drugs. The J gene is TRBJ1-1, the V gene TRBV19, with D perhaps matching TRBD1 (6 bases). The DNA for the CDR3 is TGTGCCAGTAGAGCAGGGGCCACTGAAGCTTTCTTT. Its protein is CASRAGATEAFF.